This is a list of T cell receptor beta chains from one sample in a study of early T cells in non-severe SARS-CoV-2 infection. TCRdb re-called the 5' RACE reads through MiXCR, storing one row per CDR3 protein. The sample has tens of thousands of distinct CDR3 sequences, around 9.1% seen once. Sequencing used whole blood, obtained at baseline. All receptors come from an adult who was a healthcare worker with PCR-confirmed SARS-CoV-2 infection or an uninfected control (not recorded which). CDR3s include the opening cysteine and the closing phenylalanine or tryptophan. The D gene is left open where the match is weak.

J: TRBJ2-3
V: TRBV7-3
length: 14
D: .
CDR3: CASSLWPGTDTQYF

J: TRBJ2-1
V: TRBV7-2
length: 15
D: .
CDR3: CASSLDGGRHNEQFF

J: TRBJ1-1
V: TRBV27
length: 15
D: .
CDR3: CASSFGGYMNTEAFF

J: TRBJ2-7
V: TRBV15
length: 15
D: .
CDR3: CATSSRASAANEQYF

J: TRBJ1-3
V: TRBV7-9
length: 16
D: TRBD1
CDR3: CASSYYRGISGNTIYF

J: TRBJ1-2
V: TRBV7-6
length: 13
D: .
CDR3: CASSLQGPSGYTF

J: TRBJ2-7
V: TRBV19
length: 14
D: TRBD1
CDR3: CASARDSTSYEQYF

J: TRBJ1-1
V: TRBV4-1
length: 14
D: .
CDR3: CASSQGRGITEAFF

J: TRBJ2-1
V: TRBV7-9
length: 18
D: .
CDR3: CASSLRENRLSSYNEQFF

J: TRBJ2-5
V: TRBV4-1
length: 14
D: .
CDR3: CASSQGPGKETQYF

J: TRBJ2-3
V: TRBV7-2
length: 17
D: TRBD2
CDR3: CASSPRTSGGFGDTQYF

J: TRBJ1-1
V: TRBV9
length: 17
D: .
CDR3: CASSVAKTAVIRTEAFF

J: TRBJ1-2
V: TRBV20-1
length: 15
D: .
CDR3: CSAPPPGGRGYGYTF

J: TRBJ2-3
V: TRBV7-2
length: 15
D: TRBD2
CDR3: CASRLAGGGTDTQYF